This T cell receptor (beta chain) was identified in a study of T cell clonality in common variable immunodeficiency. Blood samples were heparinized, roughly 4.5 to 8.5 ml per donor. Findings and limits, study-wide: CVID subjects shared fewer TCRbeta clones than healthy controls did.

This clone was seen at least ten times. Its antigen remains unknown. Read data end 3 residues before the CDR3 end; the end is taken from the germline J gene. CVID and control samples used equivalent genomic DNA input. Data came from immunoSEQ multiplex PCR; TCRdb stores just in-frame clones and leaves some out. The sample is made up of some 52,000 clones, none counted only once. The germline V gene has CDR1 SGHRS and CDR2 YFSETQ. The CDR3 totals 15 residues. Deletions cut 0 bases from V and 0 bases from J, with 10 bases between. The specimen sequenced was peripheral blood mononuclear cells. The chain links TRBV5-1 to TRBJ2-7; D not certain. The source of this sequence is a person between 18 and 69 years old in good health. CDR3 in amino acids: CASSLDTYNSYEQYF. The covered CDR3 bases are TGCGCCAGCAGCTTGGATACGTACAACTCCTACGAG.